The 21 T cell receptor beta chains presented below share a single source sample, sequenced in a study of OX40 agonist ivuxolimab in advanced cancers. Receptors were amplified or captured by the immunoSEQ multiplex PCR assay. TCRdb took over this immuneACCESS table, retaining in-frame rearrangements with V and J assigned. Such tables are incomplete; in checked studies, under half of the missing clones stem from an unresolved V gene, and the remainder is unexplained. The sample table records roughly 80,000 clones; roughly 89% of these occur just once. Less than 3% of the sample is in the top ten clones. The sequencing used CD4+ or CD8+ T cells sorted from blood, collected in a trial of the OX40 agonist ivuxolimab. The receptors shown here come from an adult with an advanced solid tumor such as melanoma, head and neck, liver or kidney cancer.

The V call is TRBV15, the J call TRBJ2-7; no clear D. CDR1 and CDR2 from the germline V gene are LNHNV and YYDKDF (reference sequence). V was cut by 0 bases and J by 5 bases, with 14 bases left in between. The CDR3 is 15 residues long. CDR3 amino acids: CATSRDLGPPNEQYF. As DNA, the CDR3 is TGTGCCACCAGCAGAGATCTCGGACCCCCCAACGAGCAGTACTTC.

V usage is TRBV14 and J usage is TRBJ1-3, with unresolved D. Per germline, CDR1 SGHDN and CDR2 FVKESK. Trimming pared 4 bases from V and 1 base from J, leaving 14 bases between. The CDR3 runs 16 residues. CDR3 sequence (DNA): TGTGCCAGCAGCCCTAGATACTTAGGATCTGGAAACACCATATATTTT. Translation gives CASSPRYLGSGNTIYF. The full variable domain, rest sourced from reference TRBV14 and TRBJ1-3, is EAGVTQFPSHSVIEKGQTVTLRCDPISGHDNLYWYRRVMGKEIKFLLHFVKESKQDESGMPNNRFLAERTGGTYSTLKVQPAELEDSGVYFCASSPRYLGSGNTIYFGEGSWLTVV.

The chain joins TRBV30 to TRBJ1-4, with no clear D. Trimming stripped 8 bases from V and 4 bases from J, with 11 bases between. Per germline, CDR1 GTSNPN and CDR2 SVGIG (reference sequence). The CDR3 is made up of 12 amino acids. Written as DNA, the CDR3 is TGTGCCGGAGGACGTCGTAATGAAAAACTGTTTTTT. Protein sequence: CAGGRRNEKLFF. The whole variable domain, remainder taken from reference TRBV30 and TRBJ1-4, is SQTIHQWPATLVQPVGSPLSLECTVEGTSNPNLYWYRQAAGRGLQLLFYSVGIGQISSEVPQNLSASRPQDRQFILSSKKLLLSDSGFYLCAGGRRNEKLFFGSGTQLSVL.

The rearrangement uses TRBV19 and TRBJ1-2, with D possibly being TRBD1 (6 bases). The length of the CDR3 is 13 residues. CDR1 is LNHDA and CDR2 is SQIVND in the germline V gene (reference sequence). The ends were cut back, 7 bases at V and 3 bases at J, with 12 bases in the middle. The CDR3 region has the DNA TGTGCCAGTAATCACAGGGAAGACTATGGCTACACCTTC. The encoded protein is CASNHREDYGYTF.

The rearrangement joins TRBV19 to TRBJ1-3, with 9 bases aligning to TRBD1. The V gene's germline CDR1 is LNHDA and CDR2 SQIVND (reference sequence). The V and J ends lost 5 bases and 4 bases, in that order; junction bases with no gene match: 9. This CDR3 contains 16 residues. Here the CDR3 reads CASSRSGTGSGNTIYF. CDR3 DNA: TGTGCCAGTAGTCGGTCCGGGACAGGGTCGGGAAACACCATATATTTT.

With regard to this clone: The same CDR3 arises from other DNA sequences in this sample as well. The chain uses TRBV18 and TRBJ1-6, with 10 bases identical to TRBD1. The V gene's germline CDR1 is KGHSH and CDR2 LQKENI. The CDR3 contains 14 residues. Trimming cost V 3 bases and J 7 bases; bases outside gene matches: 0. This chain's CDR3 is CASSPTGGNSPLHF. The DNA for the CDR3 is TGTGCCAGCTCACCGACAGGGGGCAATTCACCCCTCCACTTT.

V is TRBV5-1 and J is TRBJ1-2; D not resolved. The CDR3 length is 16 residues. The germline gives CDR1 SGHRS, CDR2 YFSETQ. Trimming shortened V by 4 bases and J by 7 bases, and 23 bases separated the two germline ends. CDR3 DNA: TGCGCCAGCAGCCCCGGCGACCCACGGAGCCTCCGTGGCTACACCTTC. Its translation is CASSPGDPRSLRGYTF.

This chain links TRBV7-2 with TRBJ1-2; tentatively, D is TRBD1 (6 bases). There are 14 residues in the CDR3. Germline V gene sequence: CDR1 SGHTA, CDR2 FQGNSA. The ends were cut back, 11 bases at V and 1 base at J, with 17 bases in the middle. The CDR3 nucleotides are TGTGCCTCTCGGGGGGCTCCCCTTAACTATGGCTACACCTTC. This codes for CASRGAPLNYGYTF.

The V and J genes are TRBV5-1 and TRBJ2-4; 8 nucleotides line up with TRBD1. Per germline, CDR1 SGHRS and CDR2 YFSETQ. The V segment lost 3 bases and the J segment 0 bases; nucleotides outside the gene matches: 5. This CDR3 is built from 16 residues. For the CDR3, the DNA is TGCGCCAGCAGCTGGGACAGGATGGGAGCCAAAAACATTCAGTACTTC. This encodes CASSWDRMGAKNIQYF. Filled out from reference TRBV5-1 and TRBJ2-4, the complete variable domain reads KAGVTQTPRYLIKTRGQQVTLSCSPISGHRSVSWYQQTPGQGLQFLFEYFSETQRNKGNFPGRFSGRQFSNSRSEMNVSTLELGDSALYLCASSWDRMGAKNIQYFGAGTRLSVL.

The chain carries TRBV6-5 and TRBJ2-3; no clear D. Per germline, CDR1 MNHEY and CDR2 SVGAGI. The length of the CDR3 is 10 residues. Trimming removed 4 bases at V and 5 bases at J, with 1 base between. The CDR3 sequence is CASSLDTQYF. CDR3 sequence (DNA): TGTGCCAGCAGTTTAGATACGCAGTATTTT.

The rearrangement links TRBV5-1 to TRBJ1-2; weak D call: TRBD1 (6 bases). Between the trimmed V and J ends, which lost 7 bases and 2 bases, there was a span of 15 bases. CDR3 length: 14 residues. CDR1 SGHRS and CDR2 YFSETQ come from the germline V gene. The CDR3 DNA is TGCGCCAGCCGAGGGGATACAGGGAACTATGGCTACACCTTC. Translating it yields CASRGDTGNYGYTF.

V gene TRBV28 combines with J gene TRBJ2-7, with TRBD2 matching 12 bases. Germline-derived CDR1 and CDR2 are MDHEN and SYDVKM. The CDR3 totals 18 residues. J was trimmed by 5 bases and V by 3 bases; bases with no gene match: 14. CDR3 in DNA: TGTGCCAGCAGTTTTTTGCCTAGCGGGAGGGCCGGGATCCACGAGCAGTACTTC. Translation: CASSFLPSGRAGIHEQYF.

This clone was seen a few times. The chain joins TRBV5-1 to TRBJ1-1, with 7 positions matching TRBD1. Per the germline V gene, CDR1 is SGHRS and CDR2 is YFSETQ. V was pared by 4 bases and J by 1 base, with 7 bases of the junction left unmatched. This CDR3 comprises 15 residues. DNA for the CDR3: TGCGCCAGCAGCGATACCGGGACAGCGAACACTGAAGCTTTCTTT. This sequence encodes CASSDTGTANTEAFF.

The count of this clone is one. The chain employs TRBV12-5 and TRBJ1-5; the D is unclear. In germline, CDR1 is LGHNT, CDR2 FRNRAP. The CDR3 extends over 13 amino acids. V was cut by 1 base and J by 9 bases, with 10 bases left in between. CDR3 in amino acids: CASGLDSIGPQHF. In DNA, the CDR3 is TGTGCTAGTGGTTTGGACAGCATCGGGCCCCAGCATTTT.

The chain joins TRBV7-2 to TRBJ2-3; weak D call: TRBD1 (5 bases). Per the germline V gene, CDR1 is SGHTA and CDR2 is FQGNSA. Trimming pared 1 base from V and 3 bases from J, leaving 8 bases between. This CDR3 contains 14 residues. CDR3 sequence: CASSLDQGTDTQYF. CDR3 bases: TGTGCCAGCAGCTTAGACCAGGGAACAGATACGCAGTATTTT.

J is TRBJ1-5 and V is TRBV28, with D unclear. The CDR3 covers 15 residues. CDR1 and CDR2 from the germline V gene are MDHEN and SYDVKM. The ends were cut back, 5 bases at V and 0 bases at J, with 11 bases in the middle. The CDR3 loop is CASSLQEYSNQPQHF. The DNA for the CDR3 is TGTGCCAGCAGTCTTCAGGAATATAGCAATCAGCCCCAGCATTTT. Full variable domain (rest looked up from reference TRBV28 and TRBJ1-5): DVKVTQSSRYLVKRTGEKVFLECVQDMDHENMFWYRQDPGLGLRLIYFSYDVKMKEKGDIPEGYSVSREKKERFSLILESASTNQTSMYLCASSLQEYSNQPQHFGDGTRLSIL.

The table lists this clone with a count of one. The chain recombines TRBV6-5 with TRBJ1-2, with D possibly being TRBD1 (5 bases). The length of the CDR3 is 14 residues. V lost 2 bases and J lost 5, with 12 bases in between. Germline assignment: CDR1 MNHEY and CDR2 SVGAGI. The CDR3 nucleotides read TGTGCCAGCAGTTACCGGGACGCCTATTATGGCTACACCTTC. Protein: CASSYRDAYYGYTF.

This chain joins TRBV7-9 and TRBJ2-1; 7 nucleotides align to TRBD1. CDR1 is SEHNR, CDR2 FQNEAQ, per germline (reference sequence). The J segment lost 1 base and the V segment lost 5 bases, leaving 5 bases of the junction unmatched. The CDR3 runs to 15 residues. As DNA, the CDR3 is TGTGCCAGCAGCCCCAAGACAGGGTCCTACAATGAGCAGTTCTTC. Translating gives CASSPKTGSYNEQFF.

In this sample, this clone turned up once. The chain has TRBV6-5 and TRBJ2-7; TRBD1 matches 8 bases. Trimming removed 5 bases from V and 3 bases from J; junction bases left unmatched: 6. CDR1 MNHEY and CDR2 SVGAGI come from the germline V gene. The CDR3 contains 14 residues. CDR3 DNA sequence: TGTGCCAGCAGTAACCGGGACAGGAACTACGAGCAGTACTTC. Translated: CASSNRDRNYEQYF.

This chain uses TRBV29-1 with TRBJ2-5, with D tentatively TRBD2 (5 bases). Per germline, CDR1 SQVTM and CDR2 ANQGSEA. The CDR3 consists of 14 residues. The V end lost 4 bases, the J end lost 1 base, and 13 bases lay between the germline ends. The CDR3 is CSVGKRLVQETQYF. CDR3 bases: TGCAGCGTTGGGAAGCGGCTGGTCCAAGAGACCCAGTACTTC.

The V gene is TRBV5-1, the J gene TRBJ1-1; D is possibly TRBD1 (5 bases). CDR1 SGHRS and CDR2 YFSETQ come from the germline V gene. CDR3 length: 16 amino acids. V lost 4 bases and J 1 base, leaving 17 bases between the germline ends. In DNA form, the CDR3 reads TGCGCCAGCAGCCCTGAAGGGGTGCGAGCGAACACTGAAGCTTTCTTT. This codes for CASSPEGVRANTEAFF.